The entry below gives a single T cell receptor beta chain sequence along with its context. Its antigen is not known. The data were obtained in a study of beta chain features in type 1 diabetes. Overall study findings and caveats: Researchers report that Type 1 diabetes patients had moderately but significantly shorter TCRB CDR3s across all four CD4+ subsets.

Expressed TCRB transcripts were sequenced, since all the RNA that had been isolated was reverse transcribed. The assay was immunoSEQ multiplex PCR, and TCRdb's table has in-frame clones only and misses some. The sample comprises fewer than 500,000 clones, approximately 15% of which are singletons, and less than 0.04% rests with the top ten. This CDR3 has 16 residues. Germline V gene sequence: CDR1 SGHTA, CDR2 FQGNSA. Trimming took 6 bases from V and 5 from J, leaving 20 bases between them. Each sorted fraction was over 95% pure. The J gene is TRBJ2-1, the V gene TRBV7-2; a weak D match, TRBD1 (9 bases). This clonotype was obtained from a man aged 25-40 years in good health. The sequencing sample was made of naive CD4+ T cells from blood. The CDR3 is CASSFSGTGPNNEQFF. CDR3 coding DNA: TGTGCCAGCAGTTTTAGCGGGACAGGGCCCAACAATGAGCAGTTCTTC.